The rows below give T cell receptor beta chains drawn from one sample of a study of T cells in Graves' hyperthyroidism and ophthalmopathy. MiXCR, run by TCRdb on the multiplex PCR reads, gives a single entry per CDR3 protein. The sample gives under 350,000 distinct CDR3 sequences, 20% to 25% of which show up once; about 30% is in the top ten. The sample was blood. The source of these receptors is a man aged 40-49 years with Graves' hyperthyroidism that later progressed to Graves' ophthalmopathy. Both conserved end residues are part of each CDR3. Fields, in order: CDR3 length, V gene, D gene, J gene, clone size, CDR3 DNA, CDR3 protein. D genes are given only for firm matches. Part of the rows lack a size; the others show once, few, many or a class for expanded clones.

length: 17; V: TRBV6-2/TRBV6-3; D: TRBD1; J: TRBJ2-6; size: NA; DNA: TGTGCCAGCAGAACCGGGACAGGTTTCTCTGGGGCCAACGTCCTGACTTTC; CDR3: CASRTGTGFSGANVLTF
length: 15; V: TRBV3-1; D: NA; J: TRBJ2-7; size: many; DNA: TGTGCCAGCAGCCAAGTTTCTCGGAGTACCTACGAGCAGTACTTC; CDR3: CASSQVSRSTYEQYF
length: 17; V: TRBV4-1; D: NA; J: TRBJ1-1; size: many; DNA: TGCGCCAGCAGCCAAGCCGTGTCGGTGGGGGTTAGGACTGAAGCTTTCTTT; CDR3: CASSQAVSVGVRTEAFF
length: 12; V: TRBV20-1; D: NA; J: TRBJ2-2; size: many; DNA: TGCAGTGCTCCCACAGTGGGCGGGGAGCTGTTTTTT; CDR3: CSAPTVGGELFF
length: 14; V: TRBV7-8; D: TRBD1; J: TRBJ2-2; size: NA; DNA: TGTGCCAGCAGCTCGGGACAGTTATCCGGGGAGCTGTTTTTT; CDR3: CASSSGQLSGELFF
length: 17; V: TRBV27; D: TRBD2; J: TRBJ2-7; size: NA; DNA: TGTGCCAGCAGTTTCCCTCTACTAGCGCCTAGCTCCTACGAGCAGTACTTC; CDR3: CASSFPLLAPSSYEQYF
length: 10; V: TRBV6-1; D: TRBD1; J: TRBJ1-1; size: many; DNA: TGTGCCAGCAGGTCAGGGGGAGCTTTCTTT; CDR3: CASRSGGAFF
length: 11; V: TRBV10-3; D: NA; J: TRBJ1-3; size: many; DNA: TGTGCCATCAGGGGGACGGACACCATATATTTT; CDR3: CAIRGTDTIYF
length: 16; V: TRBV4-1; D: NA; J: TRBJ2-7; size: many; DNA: TGCGCCAGCAGCCTCTTGGGGCTAGCCGAAACCTACGAGCAGTACTTC; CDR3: CASSLLGLAETYEQYF
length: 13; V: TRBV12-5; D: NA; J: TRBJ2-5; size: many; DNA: TGTGCTAGTGGTCGAGACTCCAAAGAGACCCAGTACTTC; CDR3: CASGRDSKETQYF
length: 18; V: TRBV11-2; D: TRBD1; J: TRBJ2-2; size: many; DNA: TGTGCCAGCAGCTTCCACTTCAACAGGGGATTCGTCACCGGGGAGCTGTTTTTT; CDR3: CASSFHFNRGFVTGELFF
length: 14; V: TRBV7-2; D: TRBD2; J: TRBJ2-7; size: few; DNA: TGTGCCAGCAGCGGACTAGCGGGAGACTACGAGCAGTACTTC; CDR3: CASSGLAGDYEQYF
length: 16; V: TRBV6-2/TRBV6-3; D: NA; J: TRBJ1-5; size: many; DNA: TGTGCCAGCAGTTACCGCAGGGAGATCCCTCGTCAGCCCCAGCATTTT; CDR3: CASSYRREIPRQPQHF
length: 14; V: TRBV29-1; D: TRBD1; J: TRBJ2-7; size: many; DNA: TGCAGCGTGAAAATAAAACAGGGGGTAGGCGAGCAGTACTTC; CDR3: CSVKIKQGVGEQYF
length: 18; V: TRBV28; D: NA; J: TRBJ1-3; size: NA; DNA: TGTGCCAGCAGTTTAAATCCCTGGGCAGTGAGCTCTGGAAACACCATATATTTT; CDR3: CASSLNPWAVSSGNTIYF